This T cell receptor (beta chain) comes out of a study of blood T cell repertoires in COVID-19. Overall study context: PBMCs, B-cell-depleted T cells, or T cells provided the cDNA or gDNA that made up the material.

Between the trimmed V and J ends, which lost 1 base and 4 bases, there was a span of 14 bases. Germline CDR1 SGHRS, CDR2 YFSETQ. The CDR3 contains 16 residues. Libraries were prepared by immunoSEQ multiplex PCR; TCRdb keeps only in-frame clonotypes and omits some of them. The data show roughly 40,000 clones, 79% seen once. V and J are TRBV5-1 and TRBJ2-2; D is perhaps TRBD2 (6 bases). What was sequenced was peripheral blood. This TCR was sampled from a woman of 80 years or more with acute or convalescent COVID-19. Here the CDR3 reads CASSLSRAGSTGELFF. The DNA of the CDR3 is TGCGCCAGCAGCTTGAGTAGGGCCGGGAGCACCGGGGAGCTGTTTTTT.